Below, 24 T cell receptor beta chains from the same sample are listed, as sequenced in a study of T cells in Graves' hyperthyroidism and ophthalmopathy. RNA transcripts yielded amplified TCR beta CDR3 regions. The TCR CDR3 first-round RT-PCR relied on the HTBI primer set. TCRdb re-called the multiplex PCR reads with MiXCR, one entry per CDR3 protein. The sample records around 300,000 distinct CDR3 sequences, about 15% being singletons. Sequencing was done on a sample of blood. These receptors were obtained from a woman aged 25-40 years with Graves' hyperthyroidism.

CDR3 amino acids: CATENRTPNSPLHF. The CDR3 DNA reads as TGTGCCACGGAAAACAGGACACCCAATTCACCCCTCCACTTT. This chain links TRBV6-1 with TRBJ1-6; D is possibly TRBD1 (5 bases). This CDR3 has 14 residues. V dropped 10 bases and J dropped 7 bases, with 17 bases sitting between them. From germline, CDR1 is MNHNS and CDR2 SASEGT.

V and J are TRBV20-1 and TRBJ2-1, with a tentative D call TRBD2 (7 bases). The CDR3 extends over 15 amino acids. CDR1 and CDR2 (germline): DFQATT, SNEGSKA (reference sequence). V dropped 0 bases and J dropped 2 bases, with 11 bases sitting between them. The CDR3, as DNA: TGCAGTGCTAGAGATGGGAGGGGGGCCTACAATGAGCAGTTCTTC. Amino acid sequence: CSARDGRGAYNEQFF.

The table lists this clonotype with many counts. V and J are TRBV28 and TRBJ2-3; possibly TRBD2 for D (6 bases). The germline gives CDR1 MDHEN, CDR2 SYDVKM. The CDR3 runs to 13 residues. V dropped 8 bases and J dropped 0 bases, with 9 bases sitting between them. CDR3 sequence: CASRDSSTDTQYF. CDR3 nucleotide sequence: TGTGCCAGCCGGGACTCCAGCACAGATACGCAGTATTTT.

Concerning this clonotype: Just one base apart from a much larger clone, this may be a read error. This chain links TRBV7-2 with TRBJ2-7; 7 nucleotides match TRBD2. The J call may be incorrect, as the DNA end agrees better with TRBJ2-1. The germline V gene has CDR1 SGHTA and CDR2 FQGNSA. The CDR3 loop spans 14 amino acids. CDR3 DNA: TGTGCCAGCAGTCGCAGCGGGACTCTCTACGAGCAGTTCTTC. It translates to CASSRSGTLYEQFF.

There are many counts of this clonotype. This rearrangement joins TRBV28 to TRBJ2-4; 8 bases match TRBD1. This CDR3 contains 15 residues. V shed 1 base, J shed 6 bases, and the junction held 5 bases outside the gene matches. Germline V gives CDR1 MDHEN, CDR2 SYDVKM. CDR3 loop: CASSLSLDRGNIQYF. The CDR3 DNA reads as TGTGCCAGCAGTTTATCCCTCGACAGGGGAAACATTCAGTACTTC. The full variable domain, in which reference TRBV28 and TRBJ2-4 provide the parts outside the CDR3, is DVKVTQSSRYLVKRTGEKVFLECVQDMDHENMFWYRQDPGLGLRLIYFSYDVKMKEKGDIPEGYSVSREKKERFSLILESASTNQTSMYLCASSLSLDRGNIQYFGAGTRLSVL.

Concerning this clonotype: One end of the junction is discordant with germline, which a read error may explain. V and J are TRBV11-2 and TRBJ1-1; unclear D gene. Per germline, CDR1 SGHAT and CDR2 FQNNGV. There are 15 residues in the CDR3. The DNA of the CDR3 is TGTGCCAGCAGCCCCCGACCAGGTGGGAACACTGAATCTTTCTTT. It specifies CASSPRPGGNTESFF.

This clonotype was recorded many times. CDR3: CASRRAGGGKTEAFF. Here the CDR3 DNA reads TGTGCCAGCAGGAGGGCAGGGGGCGGTAAGACTGAAGCTTTCTTT. The rearrangement uses TRBV12-3 or TRBV12-4 and TRBJ1-1; 8 bases agree with TRBD1. The CDR3 consists of 15 residues. V lost 6 bases to trimming and J lost 5 bases; unmatched junction nucleotides: 11.

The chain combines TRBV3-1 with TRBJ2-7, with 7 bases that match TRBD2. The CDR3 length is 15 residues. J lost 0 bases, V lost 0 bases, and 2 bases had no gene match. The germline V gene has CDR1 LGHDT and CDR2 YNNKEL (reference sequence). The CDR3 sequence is CASSQDLAASYEQYF. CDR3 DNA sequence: TGTGCCAGCAGCCAAGACCTAGCGGCCTCCTACGAGCAGTACTTC.

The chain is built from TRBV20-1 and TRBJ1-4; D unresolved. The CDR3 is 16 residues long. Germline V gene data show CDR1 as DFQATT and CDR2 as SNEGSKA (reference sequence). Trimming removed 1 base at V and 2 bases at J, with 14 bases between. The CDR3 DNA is TGCAGTGCTAGAGCGGATTTTTTGGGGACTAATGAAAAACTGTTTTTT. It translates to CSARADFLGTNEKLFF.

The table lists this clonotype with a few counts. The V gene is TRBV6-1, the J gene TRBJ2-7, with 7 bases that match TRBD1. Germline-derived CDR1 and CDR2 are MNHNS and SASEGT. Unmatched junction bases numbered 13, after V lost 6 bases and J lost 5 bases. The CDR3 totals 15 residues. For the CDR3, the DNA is TGTGCCAGCAGAATGACCGGGACAGTCGTCAACGAGCAGTACTTC. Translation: CASRMTGTVVNEQYF.

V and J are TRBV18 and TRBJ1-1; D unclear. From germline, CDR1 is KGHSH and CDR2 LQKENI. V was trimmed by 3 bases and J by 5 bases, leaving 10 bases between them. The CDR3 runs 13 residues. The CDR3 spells CASSPGYGTEAFF. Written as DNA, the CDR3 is TGTGCCAGCTCACCGGGGTACGGTACTGAAGCTTTCTTT.

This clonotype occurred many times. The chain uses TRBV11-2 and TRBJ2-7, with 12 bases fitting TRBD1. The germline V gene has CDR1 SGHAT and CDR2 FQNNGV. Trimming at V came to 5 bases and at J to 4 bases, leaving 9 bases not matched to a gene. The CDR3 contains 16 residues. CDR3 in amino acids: CASSHPGQGAGYEQYF. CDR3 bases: TGTGCCAGCAGCCACCCGGGACAGGGGGCGGGGTACGAGCAGTACTTC.

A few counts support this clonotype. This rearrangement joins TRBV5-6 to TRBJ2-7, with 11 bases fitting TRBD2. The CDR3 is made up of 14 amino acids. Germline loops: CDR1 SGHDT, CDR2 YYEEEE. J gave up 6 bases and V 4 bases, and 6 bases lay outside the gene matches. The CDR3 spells CASSPLAGGGEQYF. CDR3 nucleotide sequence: TGTGCCAGCAGCCCCCTAGCGGGAGGTGGCGAGCAGTACTTC.

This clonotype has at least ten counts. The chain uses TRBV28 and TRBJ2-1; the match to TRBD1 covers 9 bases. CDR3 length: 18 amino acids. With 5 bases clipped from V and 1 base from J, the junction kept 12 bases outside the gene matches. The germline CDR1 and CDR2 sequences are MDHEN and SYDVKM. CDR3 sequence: CASSLRDRELKSYNEQFF. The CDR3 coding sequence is TGTGCCAGCAGTCTGAGGGACAGGGAGCTAAAGTCCTACAATGAGCAGTTCTTC.

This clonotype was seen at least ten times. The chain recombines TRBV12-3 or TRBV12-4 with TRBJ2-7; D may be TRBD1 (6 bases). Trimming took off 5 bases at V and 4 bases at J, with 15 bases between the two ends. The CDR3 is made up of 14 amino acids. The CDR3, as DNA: TGTGCCAGCAGTGGAGCCGGGACAACATACGAGCAGTACTTC. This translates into CASSGAGTTYEQYF.

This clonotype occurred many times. The DNA of the CDR3 is TGTGCCAGCAGCCAAGAGACAGGGGAAGCTTTCTTT. Protein sequence: CASSQETGEAFF. The chain couples TRBV3-1 to TRBJ1-1, with 7 bases that match TRBD1. The CDR3 totals 12 residues. Germline V gives CDR1 LGHDT, CDR2 YNNKEL (reference sequence). After removal of 0 bases from V and 8 bases from J, the junction contained 0 bases not matched to a gene.

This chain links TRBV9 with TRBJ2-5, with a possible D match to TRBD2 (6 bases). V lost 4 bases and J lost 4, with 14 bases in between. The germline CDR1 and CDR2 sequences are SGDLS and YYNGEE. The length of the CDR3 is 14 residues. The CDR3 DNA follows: TGTGCCAGCAGCAATGTTTGGGGAGGAGAGACCCAGTACTTC. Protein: CASSNVWGGETQYF.

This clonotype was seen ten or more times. DNA of the CDR3: TGTGCCAGCAGTTTACGGCGGCAGGCGGGAAACACCATATATTTT. It codes for CASSLRRQAGNTIYF. This chain uses TRBV28 with TRBJ1-3; no clear D gene. The CDR3 is 15 residues long. V was cut by 2 bases and J by 4 bases, with 12 bases left in between. Germline assignment: CDR1 MDHEN and CDR2 SYDVKM.

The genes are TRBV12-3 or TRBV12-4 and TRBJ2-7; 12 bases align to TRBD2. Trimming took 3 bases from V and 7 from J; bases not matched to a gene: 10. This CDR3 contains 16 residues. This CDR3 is CASSFDFGLAGNEQYF. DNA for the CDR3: TGTGCCAGCAGTTTTGATTTCGGACTAGCGGGAAATGAGCAGTACTTC.

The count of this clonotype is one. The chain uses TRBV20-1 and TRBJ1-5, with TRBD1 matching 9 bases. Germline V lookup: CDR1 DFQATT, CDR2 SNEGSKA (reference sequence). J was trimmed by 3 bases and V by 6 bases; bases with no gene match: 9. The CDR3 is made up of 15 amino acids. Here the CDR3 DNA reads TGCAGTGCCGTCCCAGGGGACAGGGACAATCAGCCCCAGCATTTT. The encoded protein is CSAVPGDRDNQPQHF.

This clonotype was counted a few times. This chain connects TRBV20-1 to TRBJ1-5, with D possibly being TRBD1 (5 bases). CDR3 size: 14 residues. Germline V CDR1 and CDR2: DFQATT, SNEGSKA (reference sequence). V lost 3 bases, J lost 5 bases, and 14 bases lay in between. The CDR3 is CSASSGQAHQPQHF. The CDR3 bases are TGCAGTGCTAGTTCAGGGCAGGCTCATCAGCCCCAGCATTTT.

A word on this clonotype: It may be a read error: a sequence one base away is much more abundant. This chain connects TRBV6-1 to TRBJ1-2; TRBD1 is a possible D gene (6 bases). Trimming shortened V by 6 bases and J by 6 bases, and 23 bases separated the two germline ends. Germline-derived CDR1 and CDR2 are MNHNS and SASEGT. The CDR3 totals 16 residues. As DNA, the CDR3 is TGTGCCAGCAGCTTGGTCCAGACGAGGGGGTTGAATGGCTACACCTTC. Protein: CASSLVQTRGLNGYTF.

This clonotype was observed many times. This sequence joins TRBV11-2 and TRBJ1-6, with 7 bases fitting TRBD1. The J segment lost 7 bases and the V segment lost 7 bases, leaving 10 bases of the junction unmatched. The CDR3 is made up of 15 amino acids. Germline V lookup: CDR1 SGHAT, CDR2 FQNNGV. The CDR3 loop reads CASNLGGGINSPLHF. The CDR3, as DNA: TGTGCCAGCAACCTAGGAGGGGGCATCAATTCACCCCTCCACTTT.

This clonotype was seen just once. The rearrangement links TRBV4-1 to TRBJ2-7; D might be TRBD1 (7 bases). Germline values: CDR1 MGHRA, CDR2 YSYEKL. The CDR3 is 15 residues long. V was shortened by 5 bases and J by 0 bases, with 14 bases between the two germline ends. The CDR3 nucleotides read TGCGCCAGCAGCGAAAGCAGGGGGGTCTCCTACGAGCAGTACTTC. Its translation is CASSESRGVSYEQYF.